The sequence of this T cell receptor (beta chain) was determined in a study of shared clonotypes between healthy human individuals. The germline V gene has CDR1 SGDLS and CDR2 YYNGEE. This CDR3 is built from 15 residues. V lost 6 bases and J 3 bases, leaving 18 bases between the germline ends. This clone is a singleton in its sample. Per the original data handling: Sequence data from immunoSEQ were junction-only and lacked quality scores; consequently, filtering differed. The repertoire was sequenced with immunoSEQ multiplex PCR; TCRdb's copy has only in-frame clones and lacks some. V and J calls and clone size are those listed in that table; D and trimming were worked out from the DNA. The profile shows over 300,000 clones, around nine tenths of them singletons.

The V and J genes are TRBV9 and TRBJ1-1, with D tentatively TRBD1 (6 bases). The sample comprised memory CD8+ T cells sorted from blood. Subset specified: CD45RO+ cells pooled with CCR7-negative TemRA cells. This clonotype was obtained from a man aged 18 to 30 in good health. CDR3 amino acids: CASTLTDSLHTEAFF. In DNA form, the CDR3 reads TGTGCCAGCACCCTTACGGACAGTCTACACACTGAAGCTTTCTTT.